These T cell receptor beta chains were read from a single sample in a study of blood T cell repertoires in COVID-19. The repertoire was sequenced with immunoSEQ multiplex PCR; TCRdb's copy has only in-frame clones and lacks some. Seen here are tens of thousands of clones, 80% to 90% observed once, and the top ten hold around 8.1%. Sequencing was performed on peripheral blood. These TCRs come from a man in his thirties or forties with acute or convalescent COVID-19. CDR3s include the opening cysteine and the closing phenylalanine or tryptophan. The size field is filled for only some rows; it gives once, few, many or a size class.

CDR3 protein | J gene | clone size | V gene
CASSFSRGTDTQYF | TRBJ2-3 | - | TRBV27
CASTLGGGALPGNTIYF | TRBJ1-3 | - | TRBV28
CASSSGLRVTEAFF | TRBJ1-1 | - | TRBV5-6
CASSYSTGQGTEAFF | TRBJ1-1 | few | TRBV6-6
CASSYSMRQPYEQYF | TRBJ2-7 | - | TRBV6-2/TRBV6-3
CASSLELRGTQYF | TRBJ2-3 | - | TRBV7-3
CASSQDRTSVVNEQFF | TRBJ2-1 | - | TRBV4-2
CAWRLDSMPSNEQFF | TRBJ2-1 | - | TRBV30
CASSTWGGKGELFF | TRBJ2-2 | - | TRBV19
CAWSQQGNQPQHF | TRBJ1-5 | - | TRBV30
CASRQAGTSGTNEQFF | TRBJ2-1 | - | TRBV3-1/TRBV3-2
CASMERTSNSPLHF | TRBJ1-6 | - | TRBV2
CAIAGVVYEQYF | TRBJ2-7 | - | TRBV10-3
CASSGRARGDTQYF | TRBJ2-3 | few | TRBV7-2
CASRRWSSGRTDTQYF | TRBJ2-3 | - | TRBV5-1
CASSLNRGFNYGYTF | TRBJ1-2 | - | TRBV5-5
CATSRVNLAVTDTQYF | TRBJ2-3 | - | TRBV15
CASSELRDSNVDTQYF | TRBJ2-3 | - | TRBV2
CASSPPKGTGRGVLHF | TRBJ1-6 | - | TRBV7-2
CASSLAPGKVEAFF | TRBJ1-1 | once | TRBV5-1
CASSVAGDQLLHF | TRBJ1-6 | - | TRBV5-5
CASSYSGRGTDTQYF | TRBJ2-3 | - | TRBV6-6
CASSPQRGYNEQFF | TRBJ2-1 | - | TRBV18
CASSYEARGGYTF | TRBJ1-2 | - | TRBV6-2/TRBV6-3
CASSSDRVEQYF | TRBJ2-7 | - | TRBV6-5
CATRGGLAGLGGELFF | TRBJ2-2 | - | TRBV15
CASTPGGPGDTQYF | TRBJ2-3 | - | TRBV5-1
CASTLMGGATEAFF | TRBJ1-1 | - | TRBV28
CASTGGAGEHTGELFF | TRBJ2-2 | - | TRBV7-9
CASSPGGQGYTF | TRBJ1-2 | - | TRBV7-9
CAISESEGATSKYEQFF | TRBJ2-1 | - | TRBV10-3
CSASFPGVSNTIYF | TRBJ1-3 | - | TRBV20-1
CASSFPDTGELFF | TRBJ2-2 | - | TRBV28
CASSLPRGGTNTEAFF | TRBJ1-1 | - | TRBV11-2
CASSPKDRDYEQYF | TRBJ2-7 | - | TRBV6-6
CASTKPSGANVLTF | TRBJ2-6 | - | TRBV6-5
CASSLLSGRERSQFF | TRBJ2-1 | - | TRBV5-1
CASSPSSGISYEQYF | TRBJ2-7 | - | TRBV5-5
CASSWKAGTGESSGYTF | TRBJ1-2 | - | TRBV5-1
CASSYLREGGEKLFF | TRBJ1-4 | - | TRBV6-6
CATSDRTSFETQYF | TRBJ2-5 | - | TRBV24-1
CASSGTGIYGYTF | TRBJ1-2 | - | TRBV9
CASSLYDATGELFF | TRBJ2-2 | - | TRBV5-5
CAGPGQGNTEAFF | TRBJ1-1 | - | TRBV30
CASSVVPAGGSPLHF | TRBJ1-6 | - | TRBV9
CASSESSGEETQYF | TRBJ2-5 | many | TRBV5-1
CASSPPWGGETQYF | TRBJ2-5 | - | TRBV7-8
CASSEGGAQDTQYF | TRBJ2-5 | - | TRBV2
CSVEEGGTSGEYNEQFF | TRBJ2-1 | few | TRBV29-1
CASSSQLSNTGELFF | TRBJ2-2 | - | TRBV7-3
CASRAAGYEQYF | TRBJ2-7 | - | TRBV28
CASSLSSGSSEQYF | TRBJ2-7 | - | TRBV27
CSASGDSDQPQHF | TRBJ1-5 | - | TRBV20-1